A single sample gave rise to the 13 T cell receptor beta chains below, sequenced in a study of early T cells in non-severe SARS-CoV-2 infection. TCRdb recomputed calls from the 5' RACE reads with MiXCR, one row per CDR3 protein. The repertoire holds tens of thousands of distinct CDR3 sequences, with more than 10% as singletons. Sequenced sample: whole blood. These receptors all stem from an adult who was a healthcare worker with PCR-confirmed SARS-CoV-2 infection or an uninfected control (not recorded which).

The chain links TRBV5-8 to TRBJ2-1; TRBD1 matches at 11 bases. V dropped 3 bases and J dropped 9; count of bases not matched to a gene: 11. CDR1 SGHTS and CDR2 YDEGEE come from the germline V gene. This CDR3 region has 16 residues. In DNA form, the CDR3 reads TGTGCCAGCAGCTCCCCAGGGACAGGGGGTGTAACTGAGCAGTTCTTC. Its protein is CASSSPGTGGVTEQFF.

The chain combines TRBV12-3 or TRBV12-4 with TRBJ1-3; D is unresolved. Trimming stripped 8 bases from V and 3 bases from J, with 5 bases between. CDR3 length: 11 amino acids. CDR3 amino acids: CASSFGNTIYF. The CDR3 region has the DNA TGTGCCAGCTCTTTTGGAAACACCATATATTTT.

This clonotype was seen ten or more times. The V gene is TRBV6-5, the J gene TRBJ2-1; TRBD1 might be the D (6 bases). V was pared by 5 bases and J by 7 bases, with 9 bases between. CDR1 is MNHEY, CDR2 SVGAGI, per germline. The CDR3 has 12 amino acids. For the CDR3, the DNA is TGTGCCAGCAGTGAAGGGGGTAATGAGCAGTTCTTC. Translating it yields CASSEGGNEQFF.

The V gene is TRBV19, the J gene TRBJ2-7, with D possibly TRBD1 on 6 matching bases. CDR1 is LNHDA, CDR2 SQIVND, per germline (reference sequence). V was cut by 3 bases and J by 5 bases, with 11 bases left in between. The CDR3 contains 13 residues. The CDR3 DNA follows: TGTGCCAGTAGTATCAAACAGGGCAACGAGCAGTACTTC. The encoded protein is CASSIKQGNEQYF.

This clonotype was found once. This may be a read error: a much more frequent sequence differs by one nucleotide. This rearrangement joins TRBV10-1 to TRBJ2-5, with 9 bases lining up with TRBD2. CDR3 length: 15 amino acids. The germline gives CDR1 WNHNN, CDR2 SYGVQD (reference sequence). The DNA for the CDR3 is TGCGCCTGCAGTGAGGCTAGCGGGGCGGAAGAGACCCAGTACTTC. This sequence encodes CACSEASGAEETQYF.

The rearrangement links TRBV2 to TRBJ2-5; 8 nucleotides agree with TRBD1. This CDR3 has 15 amino acids. The ends lost 8 bases at V and 5 bases at J; junction bases unmatched: 13. Germline CDR1 SNHLY, CDR2 FYNNEI. CDR3 coding DNA: TGTGCCAGCCAAACCCCAGGGGGCGCCGGGGAGACCCAGTACTTC. Translating it yields CASQTPGGAGETQYF.

This clonotype was counted between two and nine times. DNA of the CDR3: TGTGCCAGCAGCCTGCGGTATGGGGCGATATCACCCCTCCACTTT. Translated, it gives CASSLRYGAISPLHF. This chain links TRBV11-2 with TRBJ1-6; possible D gene TRBD1, 5 bases. CDR3 size: 15 residues. Trimming cost V 5 bases and J 10 bases, with 18 bases left between them. Germline V gene data show CDR1 as SGHAT and CDR2 as FQNNGV.

The J gene is TRBJ2-5, the V gene TRBV7-9, with TRBD2 matching 8 bases. This CDR3 region has 15 residues. Germline V CDR1 and CDR2: SEHNR, FQNEAQ (reference sequence). Trimming at V came to 4 bases and at J to 5 bases, leaving 9 bases not matched to a gene. The CDR3 DNA reads as TGTGCCAGCAGCTCCACGGGTAGCGGGGAGGAGACCCAGTACTTC. Its protein is CASSSTGSGEETQYF.

This clonotype was picked up many times. The chain links TRBV9 to TRBJ2-3; 8 bases agree with TRBD2. The CDR3 is 15 residues long. Germline CDR1 reads SGDLS; CDR2 reads YYNGEE. V was pared by 4 bases and J by 4 bases, with 8 bases of the junction left unmatched. CDR3 sequence (DNA): TGTGCCAGCAGCATCCTCTCTAGCGGGCCAGATACGCAGTATTTT. This translates into CASSILSSGPDTQYF.

The sample holds many counts of this clonotype. The chain recombines TRBV5-1 with TRBJ1-5; 8 bases map to TRBD1. This CDR3 has 15 amino acids. The germline V gene has CDR1 SGHRS and CDR2 YFSETQ. With 0 bases clipped from V and 4 bases from J, the junction kept 3 bases outside the gene matches. The CDR3 coding sequence is TGCGCCAGCAGCTTGGACAGGGGGGAAAATCAGCCCCAGCATTTT. Translating it yields CASSLDRGENQPQHF. Looking up the rest from reference TRBV5-1 and TRBJ1-5 gives the full variable domain: KAGVTQTPRYLIKTRGQQVTLSCSPISGHRSVSWYQQTPGQGLQFLFEYFSETQRNKGNFPGRFSGRQFSNSRSEMNVSTLELGDSALYLCASSLDRGENQPQHFGDGTRLSIL.

This clonotype showed up many times. The chain recombines TRBV12-3 or TRBV12-4 with TRBJ1-4, with D possibly being TRBD1 (5 bases). The V and J ends lost 7 bases and 7 bases respectively, with 16 bases between them. This CDR3 contains 14 residues. The CDR3 nucleotides read TGTGCCAGCACCCTCGGGGGGGGTAGTGAAAAACTGTTTTTT. Translated: CASTLGGGSEKLFF.

V gene TRBV6-5 combines with J gene TRBJ2-2; D not resolved. Germline V CDR1 and CDR2: MNHEY, SVGAGI. CDR3 size: 14 residues. With 0 bases removed from V and 4 bases from J, the gap between germline ends came to 6 bases. In nucleotides, the CDR3 is TGTGCCAGCAGTTACTCTCGGGTCACCGGGGAGCTGTTTTTT. Translated, it gives CASSYSRVTGELFF.

This clonotype was observed at least ten times. V gene TRBV28 combines with J gene TRBJ2-3; possibly TRBD1 for D (6 bases). CDR3 size: 14 residues. Germline V gives CDR1 MDHEN, CDR2 SYDVKM. V was cut by 5 bases and J by 3 bases, with 12 bases left in between. The CDR3: CASSPQQGTDTQYF. CDR3 in DNA: TGTGCCAGCAGTCCCCAACAGGGTACAGATACGCAGTATTTT.